One and the same sample provided the 29 T cell receptor beta chains below, sequenced in a study of blood T cell repertoires in COVID-19. The method was immunoSEQ multiplex PCR; TCRdb's version includes in-frame clones alone and lacks a portion of them. The sample includes under 150,000 clones, about 80% of them seen just once. Specimen: peripheral blood. The receptor set was obtained from an older woman with acute or convalescent COVID-19.

The chain employs TRBV28 and TRBJ1-1; tentatively, D is TRBD1 (6 bases). Germline CDR1 MDHEN, CDR2 SYDVKM. This CDR3 spans 15 amino acids. V lost 5 bases and J lost 1, with 14 bases in between. This chain's CDR3 is CASSPPGHRNTEAFF. CDR3 in DNA: TGTGCCAGCAGTCCCCCGGGACACCGGAACACTGAAGCTTTCTTT.

This clone appeared once. The chain's CDR3 is CASLDILDEKLFF. The CDR3 DNA is TGTGCCAGTTTAGACATCCTCGACGAAAAACTGTTTTTT. The chain has TRBV19 and TRBJ1-4; D is undetermined. CDR3 size: 13 residues. The V end lost 8 bases, the J end lost 8 bases, and 15 bases lay between the germline ends. Per germline, CDR1 LNHDA and CDR2 SQIVND (reference sequence).

The rearrangement joins TRBV2 to TRBJ1-2, with no clear D. The CDR3 is made up of 13 amino acids. The germline gives CDR1 SNHLY, CDR2 FYNNEI. The V and J ends lost 1 base and 8 bases respectively, with 11 bases between them. The CDR3 loop reads CASSEELWRGYTF. CDR3 nucleotides: TGTGCCAGCAGTGAAGAACTCTGGAGAGGCTACACCTTC.

The chain carries TRBV27 and TRBJ2-2; D might be TRBD2 (5 bases). CDR1 and CDR2 (germline): MNHEY, SMNVEV (reference sequence). V lost 5 bases and J 5 bases, leaving 6 bases between the germline ends. The CDR3 is 12 residues long. The CDR3 protein is CASSRGTGELFF. The CDR3 nucleotides read TGTGCCAGCAGTAGAGGGACCGGGGAGCTGTTTTTT.

This clone was detected once. V and J are TRBV6-5 and TRBJ1-2; the D is unclear. The V gene lost 6 bases and the J gene lost 7 bases, with 15 bases spanning the gap. The CDR3 length is 13 residues. CDR1 and CDR2 from the germline V gene are MNHEY and SVGAGI. CDR3 bases: TGTGCCAGCAGACCGGATTTGGGGAGTGGCTACACCTTC. Its protein is CASRPDLGSGYTF.

The CDR3 sequence: CASSQGARSNQPQHF. In DNA, the CDR3 is TGTGCCAGCTCGCAGGGGGCTCGGAGCAATCAGCCCCAGCATTTT. The rearrangement joins TRBV18 to TRBJ1-5; 8 nucleotides match TRBD1. V was pared by 6 bases and J by 1 base, with 5 bases of the junction left unmatched. The length of the CDR3 is 15 residues. The germline V gene encodes CDR1 KGHSH and CDR2 LQKENI.

The CDR3 DNA follows: TGTGCCAGCAGTTACTCTAGCGATGAGCAGTTCTTC. This codes for CASSYSSDEQFF. The chain links TRBV6-5 to TRBJ2-1, with D tentatively TRBD2 (5 bases). The CDR3 is made up of 12 amino acids. Trimming shortened V by 0 bases and J by 8 bases, and 5 bases separated the two germline ends. The V gene's germline CDR1 is MNHEY and CDR2 SVGAGI.

Of note for this clone: The same CDR3 is also encoded by other DNA sequences in this sample. The chain recombines TRBV9 with TRBJ2-7; D is possibly TRBD2 (5 bases). Between the trimmed V and J ends, which lost 0 bases and 0 bases, there was a span of 7 bases. The CDR3 extends over 14 amino acids. CDR1 and CDR2 (germline): SGDLS, YYNGEE. Written as DNA, the CDR3 is TGTGCCAGCAGCGTAGTCGCGGGCTCCTACGAGCAGTACTTC. Amino acid sequence: CASSVVAGSYEQYF.

The V gene is TRBV5-5, the J gene TRBJ2-7; 7 bases agree with TRBD2. In germline, CDR1 is SGHKS, CDR2 YYEKEE (reference sequence). This CDR3 region has 14 residues. After removal of 3 bases from V and 1 base from J, the junction contained 4 bases not matched to a gene. The CDR3 region is CASSWTSKSYEQYF. CDR3 bases: TGTGCCAGCAGCTGGACTAGTAAATCCTACGAGCAGTACTTC.

The gene calls are TRBV28 and TRBJ2-1, with 7 bases aligning to TRBD2. Germline CDR1 reads MDHEN; CDR2 reads SYDVKM. V dropped 5 bases and J dropped 8; count of bases not matched to a gene: 9. The CDR3 loop spans 14 amino acids. The CDR3 DNA follows: TGTGCCAGCAGTGCGGGAGTACGACGCGATGAGCAGTTCTTC. This translates into CASSAGVRRDEQFF.

The V call is TRBV7-3, the J call TRBJ2-6; 11 bases agree with TRBD1. The ends lost 3 bases at V and 3 bases at J; junction bases unmatched: 4. CDR1 is SGHTA, CDR2 FQGTGA, per germline. This CDR3 spans 17 amino acids. As DNA, the CDR3 is TGTGCCAGCAGCTTCGGACAGGGGGCGAGTGGGGCCAACGTCCTGACTTTC. Protein sequence: CASSFGQGASGANVLTF.

The V gene is TRBV19, the J gene TRBJ2-3; D is ambiguous. V dropped 3 bases and J dropped 6 bases, with 19 bases sitting between them. This CDR3 has 16 amino acids. CDR1 and CDR2 (germline): LNHDA, SQIVND (reference sequence). The chain's CDR3 is CASSIEAGSLIDTQYF. CDR3 coding DNA: TGTGCCAGTAGTATTGAGGCCGGGTCCCTTATTGATACGCAGTATTTT.

For this clone: In this CDR3 the conserved last residue, phenylalanine or tryptophan, is missing, so a read error is likely. The DNA is omitted, as the CDR3 cannot be located on it reliably, and the CDR3 follows TCRdb's listing. This chain connects TRBV6-5 to TRBJ2-7; TRBD2 is the table's D call, not checked against the DNA. Looked up from germline, CDR1 is MNHEY and CDR2 is SVGAGI. The CDR3 spans 14 residues, counting both ends. The CDR3: CASQQGAGGPKIRL.

This chain connects TRBV30 to TRBJ2-7; tentative D call: TRBD1 (5 bases). Germline lookup yields CDR1 GTSNPN and CDR2 SVGIG (reference sequence). The CDR3 is 14 amino acids. Trimming removed 2 bases from V and 2 bases from J, with 13 bases in between. As DNA, the CDR3 is TGTGCCTGGAGTTTGCTAAGGGGCCCCTACGAGCAGTACTTC. Translating it yields CAWSLLRGPYEQYF.

This chain links TRBV5-1 with TRBJ1-5; 11 bases fit TRBD1. The trim removed 0 bases at V and 5 bases at J, leaving 1 base unmatched. CDR3 size: 15 residues. From germline, CDR1 is SGHRS and CDR2 YFSETQ. CDR3 residues: CASSLGTGGYQPQHF. DNA of the CDR3: TGCGCCAGCAGCTTGGGGACAGGGGGCTATCAGCCCCAGCATTTT. Full variable domain (rest looked up from reference TRBV5-1 and TRBJ1-5): KAGVTQTPRYLIKTRGQQVTLSCSPISGHRSVSWYQQTPGQGLQFLFEYFSETQRNKGNFPGRFSGRQFSNSRSEMNVSTLELGDSALYLCASSLGTGGYQPQHFGDGTRLSIL.

This CDR3 reads CASSDRSYQPQHF. The DNA for the CDR3 is TGTGCCAGCAGTGACAGGTCGTATCAGCCCCAGCATTTT. This chain uses TRBV6-1 with TRBJ1-5; no definite D call. The V gene lost 3 bases and the J gene lost 5 bases, with 8 bases spanning the gap. CDR1 is MNHNS and CDR2 is SASEGT in the germline V gene. This CDR3 comprises 13 residues.

V gene TRBV28 combines with J gene TRBJ2-7, with TRBD1 as a possible D gene (6 bases). V gave up 2 bases and J gave up 3 bases, with 14 bases separating them. Per the germline V gene, CDR1 is MDHEN and CDR2 is SYDVKM. The CDR3 runs 15 residues. The CDR3 nucleotides read TGTGCCAGCAGTTTAACACTTGTACAGGGCTACGAGCAGTACTTC. Amino acids: CASSLTLVQGYEQYF.

V gene TRBV7-8 combines with J gene TRBJ2-7; 11 positions match TRBD2. The V and J ends lost 7 bases and 4 bases, in that order; junction bases with no gene match: 9. In germline, CDR1 is SGHVS, CDR2 FQNEAQ. The CDR3 extends over 15 amino acids. The DNA of the CDR3 is TGTGCCAGCAACCAACTAGCGGGAGATCCTTACGAGCAGTACTTC. Translating gives CASNQLAGDPYEQYF.

This chain uses TRBV5-1 with TRBJ2-5; weak D call: TRBD1 (6 bases). Per the germline V gene, CDR1 is SGHRS and CDR2 is YFSETQ. V lost 0 bases and J lost 1, with 13 bases in between. CDR3 length: 16 residues. The chain's CDR3 is CASSLGQAGFQETQYF. DNA for the CDR3: TGCGCCAGCAGCTTGGGACAGGCCGGATTCCAAGAGACCCAGTACTTC.

This chain joins TRBV6-5 and TRBJ2-1; D gene uncertain. V was shortened by 2 bases and J by 5 bases, with 13 bases between the two germline ends. Germline CDR1 reads MNHEY; CDR2 reads SVGAGI. The CDR3 spans 15 residues. The CDR3 is CASSYGQAYNNEQFF. The CDR3 nucleotides read TGTGCCAGCAGTTACGGGCAGGCTTACAACAATGAGCAGTTCTTC.

Here the CDR3 DNA reads TGTGCCAGTAGTATCCCGGGACAGGGCGAAGAGACCCAGTACTTC. It specifies CASSIPGQGEETQYF. This chain connects TRBV19 to TRBJ2-5; 9 bases align to TRBD1. Trimming took 3 bases from V and 3 from J; bases not matched to a gene: 5. CDR3 length: 15 amino acids. In germline, CDR1 is LNHDA, CDR2 SQIVND (reference sequence).

This clone was picked up one time. This sequence joins TRBV12-3 or TRBV12-4 and TRBJ1-1, with a weak D call TRBD1 (5 bases). The CDR3 consists of 13 residues. V was clipped by 3 bases and J by 10 bases, with 15 bases between them. The CDR3 region is CASSFRQGERAFF. The CDR3 DNA reads TGTGCCAGCAGTTTCCGGCAGGGCGAGAGAGCTTTCTTT.

This sequence joins TRBV21-1 and TRBJ2-7; TRBD1 reflects the table's D call only, with no check against the DNA. TRBV21-1 is reported as a pseudogene. The CDR3 spans 11 residues. CDR3 in amino acids: CASSKPDRDDF. The DNA for the CDR3 is TGTGCCAGCAGCAAACCTGACAGGGATGACTTC.

The CDR3 DNA reads TGTGCCAGCAGCACTAAACCGCCAGGGCCAGATACGCAGTATTTT. It specifies CASSTKPPGPDTQYF. This chain joins TRBV21-1 and TRBJ2-3; no DNA check was done on the table's D call, TRBD1. TRBV21-1 is reported as a pseudogene. This CDR3 region has 15 residues.

The chain uses TRBV6-2 or TRBV6-3 and TRBJ2-7, with D possibly matching TRBD2 (5 bases). CDR3 length: 17 residues. In germline, CDR1 is MNHEY, CDR2 SVGEGT. V lost 2 bases and J lost 1, with 18 bases in between. The DNA of the CDR3 is TGTGCCAGCAGTTACCCTAGCTCCGGAAGGGAGTCCTACGAGCAGTACTTC. Translating it yields CASSYPSSGRESYEQYF.

This rearrangement joins TRBV3-1 (or the pseudogene TRBV3-2) to TRBJ2-7; the D is unclear. V lost 0 bases and J 4 bases, leaving 7 bases between the germline ends. Germline V CDR1 and CDR2: LGHDT, YNNKEL (reference sequence). The CDR3 is 13 amino acids. In DNA form, the CDR3 reads TGTGCCAGCAGCCAAGATAGCAGATACGAGCAGTACTTC. It translates to CASSQDSRYEQYF.

The rearrangement joins TRBV5-1 to TRBJ1-6, with unresolved D. This CDR3 is built from 15 residues. The V end lost 6 bases, the J end lost 8 bases, and 18 bases lay between the germline ends. The germline V gene encodes CDR1 SGHRS and CDR2 YFSETQ. CDR3 protein: CASNSGPDADSPLHF. DNA for the CDR3: TGCGCCAGCAACAGCGGCCCAGACGCCGATTCACCCCTCCACTTT.

V gene TRBV6-2 or TRBV6-3 combines with J gene TRBJ2-7, with 10 positions matching TRBD1. Germline trimming cut 4 bases from V and 0 bases from J; bases unmatched to any gene: 3. Germline values: CDR1 MNHEY, CDR2 SVGEGT. CDR3 length: 15 amino acids. The CDR3 DNA reads as TGTGCCAGCAGTTCGGACAGGGGGGTCTCCTACGAGCAGTACTTC. The encoded protein is CASSSDRGVSYEQYF.

The V call is TRBV4-3, the J call TRBJ2-1, with D possibly TRBD2 on 5 matching bases. The CDR3 sequence is 15 residues long. CDR1 and CDR2 (germline): LGHNA, YSLEER. V was trimmed by 1 base and J by 6 bases, leaving 13 bases between them. CDR3 residues: CASSQGGRGGNEQFF. The CDR3 DNA is TGCGCCAGCAGCCAAGGGGGTCGCGGAGGCAATGAGCAGTTCTTC.